This paragraph reports one TCR beta chain. The source of the sample is a study of shared clonotypes between healthy human individuals. Execution of the assay was at deep level. Original processing notes: ImmunoSEQ yielded junction-only sequences lacking quality scores, so filtering differed. Repertoires were generated with immunoSEQ multiplex PCR, while TCRdb's copy carries only in-frame clones and drops some. V and J calls and clone size are given by that table; D and trimming were obtained from the DNA. The sample records under 2,500,000 clones, more than 90% being singletons. This CDR3 comprises 15 residues. CDR1 and CDR2 (germline): WNHNN, SYGVQD (reference sequence). With 3 bases clipped from V and 5 bases from J, the junction kept 8 bases outside the gene matches. The study enrolled healthy HIV-negative adults without recent acute infections or vaccinations as donors.

V usage is TRBV10-1 and J usage is TRBJ2-7, with 9 bases identical to TRBD1. The origin of this receptor is a man aged 18-30 years in good health. Specimen: naive CD4+ T cells sorted from blood. Subset in this sample: CD45RA+ positively selected. The DNA of the CDR3 is TGCGCCAGCAGTGATGCCGGGACAGGGTGGAACGAGCAGTACTTC. Residues: CASSDAGTGWNEQYF.